This T cell receptor (beta chain) was documented in a study of blood T cell repertoires in COVID-19. About the study: The United States, Italy and Spain were the sources of the acute and convalescent COVID-19 samples.

V lost 2 bases and J lost 3; bases outside the gene matches: 2. The CDR3 is 15 amino acids. Germline CDR1 reads SGHTA; CDR2 reads FQGNSA. The table came from immunoSEQ multiplex PCR; TCRdb's copy has only in-frame clones and leaves some out. Of 250,000 to 300,000 clones in the sample, around 81% are singletons; the top ten hold 2.5% to 3%. The chain employs TRBV7-2 and TRBJ2-3; TRBD1 aligns across 10 bases. The TCR sequence derives from a woman aged 55-70 years with active or convalescent COVID-19. The sample taken for sequencing was peripheral blood. The CDR3, as DNA: TGTGCCAGCAGCTTAAGGGGACAGGGGACAGATACGCAGTATTTT. Its protein product is CASSLRGQGTDTQYF.